The sample holds one count of the clone carrying this T cell receptor beta chain. Antigen: not known. The data belong to a study of graft-versus-host responses after intestinal transplantation. The overall study: The recipients all started with anti-thymocyte globulin induction and then took tacrolimus and steroids for roughly three years.

This CDR3 has 13 amino acids. V was cut by 7 bases and J by 4 bases, with 13 bases left in between. The V gene's germline CDR1 is MNHEY and CDR2 SMNVEV (reference sequence). TCRdb keeps only in-frame clones here, not all; method: immunoSEQ multiplex PCR. Of around 71,000 clones listed, 85% to 95% are singletons. V is TRBV27 and J is TRBJ1-2; no clear D. This TCR came from a human donor who received an intestinal transplant. Sequences were derived from unstimulated CD8+ T cells sorted from spleen or lymph node cells, sampled before intestinal transplant. The CDR3 region has the DNA TGTGCCAGCACCGGCGGGTCTCGCTATGGCTACACCTTC. It codes for CASTGGSRYGYTF.